A selection of T cell receptor beta chains follows, all from one sample in a study of blood T cell repertoires in COVID-19. Using immunoSEQ multiplex PCR, the repertoire was profiled, and TCRdb retains in-frame clones only, with some absent. This repertoire shows about 41,000 clones, around 83% found once; its top ten account for around two fifths. The sample comprised peripheral blood. These receptors originate from a woman of 80 years or more with active or convalescent COVID-19. CDR3s include the opening cysteine and the closing phenylalanine or tryptophan. The D gene is left open where the match is weak.

CDR3 protein | J gene | D gene | V gene
CASSLPPTGLGVNEQFF | TRBJ2-1 | TRBD1 | TRBV27
CASSTGATEAFF | TRBJ1-1 | TRBD1 | TRBV28
CASSGGIAGSADTQYF | TRBJ2-3 | TRBD2 | TRBV25-1
CASSIDLLQPQHF | TRBJ1-5 | - | TRBV19
CSASGQGENQPQHF | TRBJ1-5 | TRBD1 | TRBV20-1
CAISESINGRASETQYF | TRBJ2-5 | TRBD2 | TRBV10-3
CASSFRGNNQPQHF | TRBJ1-5 | - | TRBV28
CASSRRQVGQPQHF | TRBJ1-5 | - | TRBV6-5
CASSGGEVWNEQFF | TRBJ2-1 | TRBD2 | TRBV28
CASRSGQVGNTEAFF | TRBJ1-1 | TRBD1 | TRBV27
CASSIGRRTEAFF | TRBJ1-1 | - | TRBV19
CASSPEDSYNEQFF | TRBJ2-1 | - | TRBV28
CASSEYSSYEQYF | TRBJ2-7 | - | TRBV6-1
CASRNRGALDIQYF | TRBJ2-4 | - | TRBV6-5
CSARRNEQFF | TRBJ2-1 | - | TRBV20-1
CASSQDKSLAGTNEKLFF | TRBJ1-4 | - | TRBV4-1
CASTNSVAPEYNEQYF | TRBJ2-7 | - | TRBV23-1
CAWSVRGGSYNEQFF | TRBJ2-1 | TRBD2 | TRBV30
CASSLAGVTNEKLFF | TRBJ1-4 | - | TRBV5-1
CASSFGTGVNTEAFF | TRBJ1-1 | TRBD1 | TRBV5-6
CASSYLGAGGYTF | TRBJ1-2 | - | TRBV6-5
CASGLGGLGVSSYNEQFF | TRBJ2-1 | TRBD2 | TRBV12-5
CASSVGTSGVGGNEQFF | TRBJ2-1 | TRBD2 | TRBV9
CAISEIGDQPQHF | TRBJ1-5 | - | TRBV10-3
CASRSRTNRGNEQFF | TRBJ2-1 | - | TRBV6-5
CAWSLPGSGNQPQHF | TRBJ1-5 | - | TRBV30
CASSSTGFGYTF | TRBJ1-2 | TRBD1 | TRBV12-3/TRBV12-4
CASSIVRGLYGYTF | TRBJ1-2 | - | TRBV19
CASSLGGQGVYGYTF | TRBJ1-2 | TRBD1 | TRBV5-4
CAITEQENYGYTF | TRBJ1-2 | - | TRBV10-3
CAWIARRAFF | TRBJ1-1 | - | TRBV30
CSVVLPSGATDTQYF | TRBJ2-3 | TRBD2 | TRBV29-1
CASREDRATEAFF | TRBJ1-1 | TRBD1 | TRBV6-4
CASSVAGGQGNEKLFF | TRBJ1-4 | TRBD1 | TRBV9
CARSRLAENTGELFF | TRBJ2-2 | TRBD2 | TRBV4-1
CASSFVRSNEKLFF | TRBJ1-4 | - | TRBV28
CASSQGRANQPQHF | TRBJ1-5 | - | TRBV3-1/TRBV3-2
CASSMGQGPRLGKQPQHF | TRBJ1-5 | TRBD1 | TRBV19
CASSQVGQPNYGYTF | TRBJ1-2 | TRBD1 | TRBV4-1
CASSPSSYNEQFF | TRBJ2-1 | - | TRBV11-3
CASSTLQGTYGYTF | TRBJ1-2 | - | TRBV19
CASTSWGLAGGGEQFF | TRBJ2-1 | TRBD2 | TRBV4-2
CASRESGSGYNEQFF | TRBJ2-1 | TRBD2 | TRBV19
CASSLAGVGQGVTYEQYF | TRBJ2-7 | TRBD1 | TRBV5-1
CASSNNAQVNTEAFF | TRBJ1-1 | - | TRBV6-5
CASSKDSNTGELFF | TRBJ2-2 | - | TRBV7-3
CASSQVRPEEAAGELFF | TRBJ2-2 | - | TRBV4-3
CASSTQQNEKLFF | TRBJ1-4 | - | TRBV28
CASSDGVNTGELFF | TRBJ2-2 | - | TRBV2
CASGRTNTYEQYF | TRBJ2-7 | - | TRBV27
CASRTEAYGYTF | TRBJ1-2 | - | TRBV28
CASSLSYGTGGLGYGYTF | TRBJ1-2 | TRBD1 | TRBV28
CASTRAGSTDTQYF | TRBJ2-3 | TRBD2 | TRBV6-5
CASSLEGQGRETQYF | TRBJ2-5 | TRBD1 | TRBV5-1
CASTTGTEAFF | TRBJ1-1 | - | TRBV28
CATSTRDRNTGELFF | TRBJ2-2 | - | TRBV15